This T cell receptor (beta chain) comes out of a study of T cell changes during pregnancy in multiple sclerosis. The data were produced by immunoSEQ multiplex PCR, yet TCRdb's version contains in-frame clones alone and is incomplete. There are roughly 58,000 clones in the sample; roughly 90% occur only once, and approximately 0.15% lies in the top ten. Germline V gene lookup returns CDR1 LGHNA and CDR2 YNFKEQ. V lost 3 bases to trimming and J lost 3 bases; unmatched junction nucleotides: 4. CDR3 length: 15 amino acids. The chain uses TRBV4-2 and TRBJ2-3; 9 nucleotides align to TRBD2. This TCR came from a female donor in good health, enrolled as a control in a pregnancy study. Specimen: CD4+ T cells from peripheral blood mononuclear cells, collected after pregnancy. The CDR3 nucleotides read TGTGCCAGCAGCCAGCGGGGGGGCCAGACAGATACGCAGTATTTT. This gives the protein CASSQRGGQTDTQYF.